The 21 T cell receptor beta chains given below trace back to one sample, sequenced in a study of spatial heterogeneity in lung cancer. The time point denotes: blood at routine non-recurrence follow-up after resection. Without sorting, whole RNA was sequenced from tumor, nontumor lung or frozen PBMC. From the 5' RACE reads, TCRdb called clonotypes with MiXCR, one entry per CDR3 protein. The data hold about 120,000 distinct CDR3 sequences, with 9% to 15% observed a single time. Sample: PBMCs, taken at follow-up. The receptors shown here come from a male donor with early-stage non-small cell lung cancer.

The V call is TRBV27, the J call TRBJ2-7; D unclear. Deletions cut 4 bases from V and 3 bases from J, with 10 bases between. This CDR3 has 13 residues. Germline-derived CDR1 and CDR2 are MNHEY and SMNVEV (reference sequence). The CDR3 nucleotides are TGTGCCAGCAGTTCCGTTAACAGCTACGAGCAGTACTTC. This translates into CASSSVNSYEQYF.

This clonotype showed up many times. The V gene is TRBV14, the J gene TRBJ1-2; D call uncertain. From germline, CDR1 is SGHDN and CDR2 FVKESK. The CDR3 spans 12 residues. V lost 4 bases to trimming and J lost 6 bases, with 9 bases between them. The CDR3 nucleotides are TGTGCCAGCAGCCCCACAGTCAATGGCTACACCTTC. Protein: CASSPTVNGYTF.

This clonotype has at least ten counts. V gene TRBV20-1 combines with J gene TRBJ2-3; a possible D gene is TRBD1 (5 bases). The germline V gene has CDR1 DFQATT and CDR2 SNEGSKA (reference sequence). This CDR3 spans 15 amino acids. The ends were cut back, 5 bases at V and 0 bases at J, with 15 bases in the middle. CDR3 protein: CSASPGQPSTDTQYF. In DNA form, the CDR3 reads TGCAGTGCTTCACCAGGGCAGCCTAGCACAGATACGCAGTATTTT.

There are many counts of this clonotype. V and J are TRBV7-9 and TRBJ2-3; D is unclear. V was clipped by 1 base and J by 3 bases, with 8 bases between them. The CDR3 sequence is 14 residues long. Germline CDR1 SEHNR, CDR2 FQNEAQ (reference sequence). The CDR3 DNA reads TGTGCCAGCAGCTTAGGGTCAGAAACAGATACGCAGTATTTT. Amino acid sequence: CASSLGSETDTQYF.

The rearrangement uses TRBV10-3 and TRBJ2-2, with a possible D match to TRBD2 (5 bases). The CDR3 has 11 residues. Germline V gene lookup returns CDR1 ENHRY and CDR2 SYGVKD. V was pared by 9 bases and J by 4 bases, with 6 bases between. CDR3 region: CAIGGTGELFF. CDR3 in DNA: TGTGCCATTGGAGGCACCGGGGAGCTGTTTTTT.

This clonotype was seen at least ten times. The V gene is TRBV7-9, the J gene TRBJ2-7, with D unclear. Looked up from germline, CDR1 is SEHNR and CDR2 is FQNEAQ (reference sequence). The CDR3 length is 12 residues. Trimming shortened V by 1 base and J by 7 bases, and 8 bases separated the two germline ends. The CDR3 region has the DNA TGTGCCAGCAGCTTAGGGTCCCCGGAGCAGTACTTC. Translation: CASSLGSPEQYF.

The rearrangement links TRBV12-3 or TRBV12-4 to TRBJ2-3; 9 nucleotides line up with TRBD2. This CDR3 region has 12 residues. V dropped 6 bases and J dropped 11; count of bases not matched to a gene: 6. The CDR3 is CASSRLADLQYF. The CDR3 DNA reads TGTGCCAGCAGCCGACTAGCGGACTTGCAGTATTTT.

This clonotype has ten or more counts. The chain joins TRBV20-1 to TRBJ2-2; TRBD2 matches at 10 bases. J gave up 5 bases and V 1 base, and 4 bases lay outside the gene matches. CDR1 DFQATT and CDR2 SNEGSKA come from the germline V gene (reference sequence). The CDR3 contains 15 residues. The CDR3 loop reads CSARVPSGGTGELFF. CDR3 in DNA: TGCAGTGCTAGAGTCCCTAGCGGGGGTACCGGGGAGCTGTTTTTT.

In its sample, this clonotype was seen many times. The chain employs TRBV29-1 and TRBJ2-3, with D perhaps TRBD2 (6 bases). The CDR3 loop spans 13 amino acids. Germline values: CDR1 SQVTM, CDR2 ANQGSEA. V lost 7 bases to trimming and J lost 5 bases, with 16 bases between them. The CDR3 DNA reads TGCAGCGCACAGGAGATGGGGGGAGATACGCAGTATTTT. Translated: CSAQEMGGDTQYF.

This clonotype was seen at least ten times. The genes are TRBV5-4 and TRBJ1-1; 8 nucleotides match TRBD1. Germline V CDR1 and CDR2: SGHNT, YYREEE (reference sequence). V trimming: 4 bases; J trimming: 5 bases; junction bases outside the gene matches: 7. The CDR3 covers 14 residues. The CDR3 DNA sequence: TGTGCCAGCAGCGTTGGACAGGGTGGAACTGAAGCTTTCTTT. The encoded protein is CASSVGQGGTEAFF.

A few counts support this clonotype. CDR3 sequence: CASSRGQDYQPQHF. The CDR3 coding sequence is TGTGCCAGCTCACGAGGCCAGGACTATCAGCCCCAGCATTTT. The chain links TRBV18 to TRBJ1-5; D is ambiguous. Trimming left V 4 bases short and J 5 bases short, with 12 bases between. Per germline, CDR1 KGHSH and CDR2 LQKENI. This CDR3 region has 14 residues.

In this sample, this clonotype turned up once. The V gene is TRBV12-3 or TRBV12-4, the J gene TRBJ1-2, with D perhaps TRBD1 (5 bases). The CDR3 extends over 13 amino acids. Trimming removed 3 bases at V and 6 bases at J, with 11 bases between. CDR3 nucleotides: TGTGCCAGCAGTTTCCAGGGATCGAATGGCTACACCTTC. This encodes CASSFQGSNGYTF.

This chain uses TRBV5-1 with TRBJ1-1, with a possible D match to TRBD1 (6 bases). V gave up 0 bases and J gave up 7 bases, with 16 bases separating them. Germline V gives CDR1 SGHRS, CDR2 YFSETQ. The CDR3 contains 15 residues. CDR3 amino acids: CASSLAPGGQIEAFF. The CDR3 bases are TGCGCCAGCAGCTTGGCGCCGGGGGGCCAGATTGAAGCTTTCTTT.

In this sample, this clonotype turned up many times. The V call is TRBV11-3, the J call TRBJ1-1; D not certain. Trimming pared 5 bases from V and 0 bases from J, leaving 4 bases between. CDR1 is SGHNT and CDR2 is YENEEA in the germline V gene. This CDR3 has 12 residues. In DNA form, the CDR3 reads TGTGCCAGCAGCCCCTTGAACACTGAAGCTTTCTTT. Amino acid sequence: CASSPLNTEAFF. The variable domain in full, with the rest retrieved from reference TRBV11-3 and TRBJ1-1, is EAGVVQSPRYKIIEKKQPVAFWCNPISGHNTLYWYLQNLGQGPELLIRYENEEAVDDSQLPKDRFSAERLKGVDSTLKIQPAELGDSAVYLCASSPLNTEAFFGQGTRLTVV.

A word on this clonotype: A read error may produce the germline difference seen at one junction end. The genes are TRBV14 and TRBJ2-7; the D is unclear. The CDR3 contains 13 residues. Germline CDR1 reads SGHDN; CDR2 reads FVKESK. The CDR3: CASSQESLITQYF. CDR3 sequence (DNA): TGTGCCAGCAGTCAAGAAAGTCTTATTACGCAGTACTTC.

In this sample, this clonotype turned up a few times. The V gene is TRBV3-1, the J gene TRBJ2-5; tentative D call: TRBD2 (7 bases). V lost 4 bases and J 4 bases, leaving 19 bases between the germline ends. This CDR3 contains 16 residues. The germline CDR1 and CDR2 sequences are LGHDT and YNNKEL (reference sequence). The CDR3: CASSPWGGRAPETQYF. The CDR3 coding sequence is TGTGCCAGCAGCCCGTGGGGGGGGCGCGCACCAGAGACCCAGTACTTC.

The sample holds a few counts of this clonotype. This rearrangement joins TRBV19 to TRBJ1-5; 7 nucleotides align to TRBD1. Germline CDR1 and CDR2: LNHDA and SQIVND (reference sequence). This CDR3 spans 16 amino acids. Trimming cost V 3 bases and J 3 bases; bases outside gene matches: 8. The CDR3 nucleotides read TGTGCCAGTAGTATCCAAAACAGGGGACCCAATCAGCCCCAGCATTTT. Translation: CASSIQNRGPNQPQHF.

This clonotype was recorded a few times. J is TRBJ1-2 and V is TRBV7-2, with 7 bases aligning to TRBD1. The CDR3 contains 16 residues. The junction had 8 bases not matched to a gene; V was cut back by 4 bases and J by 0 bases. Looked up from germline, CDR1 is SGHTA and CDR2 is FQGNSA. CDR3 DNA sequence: TGTGCCAGCAGCTCTGACAGGGCCCGAGCTAACTATGGCTACACCTTC. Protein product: CASSSDRARANYGYTF. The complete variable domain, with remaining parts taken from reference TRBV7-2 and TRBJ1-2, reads GAGVSQSPSNKVTEKGKDVELRCDPISGHTALYWYRQSLGQGLEFLIYFQGNSAPDKSGLPSDRFSAERTGGSVSTLTIQRTQQEDSAVYLCASSSDRARANYGYTFGSGTRLTVV.

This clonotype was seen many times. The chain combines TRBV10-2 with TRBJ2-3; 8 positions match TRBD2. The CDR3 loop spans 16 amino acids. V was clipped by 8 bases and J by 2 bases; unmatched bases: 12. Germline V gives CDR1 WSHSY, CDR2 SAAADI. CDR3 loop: CASLPKASGYTDTQYF. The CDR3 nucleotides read TGCGCCAGCCTGCCAAAGGCTAGCGGGTACACAGATACGCAGTATTTT.

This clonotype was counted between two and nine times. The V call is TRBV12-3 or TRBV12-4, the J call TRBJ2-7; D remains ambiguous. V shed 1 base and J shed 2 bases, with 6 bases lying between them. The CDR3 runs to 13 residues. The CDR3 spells CASSLGQPYEQYF. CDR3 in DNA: TGTGCCAGCAGTTTAGGGCAGCCCTACGAGCAGTACTTC.

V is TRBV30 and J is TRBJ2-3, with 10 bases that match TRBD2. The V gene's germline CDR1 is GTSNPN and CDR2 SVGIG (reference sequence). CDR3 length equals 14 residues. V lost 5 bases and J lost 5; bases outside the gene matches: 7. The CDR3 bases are TGTGCCTGGCGAATAGCGGGGGGCAAAGATACGCAGTATTTT. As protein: CAWRIAGGKDTQYF.